The clone carrying this TCR beta chain was seen a handful of times. The antigen is not known. Extraction of RNA preceded its reverse transcription into cDNA, which served as the sequencing template. Libraries were prepared by immunoSEQ multiplex PCR; TCRdb keeps only in-frame clonotypes and omits some of them. The table has about 180,000 clones, roughly half seen once. Treatment in this sample: oral pan-JAK inhibitor, 5-10 mg twice daily. As part of sample collection, lesional scalp punch biopsies and peripheral blood were taken from alopecia areata patients. The data stem from a study of CD8+ T cells in alopecia areata. Regarding the study as a whole: In scalp samples, resident alphabeta T cells of normal skin are also sequenced. Among the 100 top clones, expanded CD8+ clones, like scalp clonality, were significantly decreased by tofacitinib.

V was trimmed by 5 bases and J by 0 bases, leaving 18 bases between them. This CDR3 spans 17 amino acids. Germline V lookup: CDR1 SGHDT, CDR2 YYEEEE. Sequences were derived from CD8+ T cells sorted from blood, sampled at roughly week 52, from a patient treated with tofacitinib. The receptor comes from a human donor with alopecia areata. The rearrangement joins TRBV5-6 to TRBJ2-1; D might be TRBD2 (6 bases). CDR3 loop: CASRSTSSLSSYNEQFF. In DNA, the CDR3 is TGTGCCAGCAGATCAACTAGCTCCCTTTCCTCCTACAATGAGCAGTTCTTC.